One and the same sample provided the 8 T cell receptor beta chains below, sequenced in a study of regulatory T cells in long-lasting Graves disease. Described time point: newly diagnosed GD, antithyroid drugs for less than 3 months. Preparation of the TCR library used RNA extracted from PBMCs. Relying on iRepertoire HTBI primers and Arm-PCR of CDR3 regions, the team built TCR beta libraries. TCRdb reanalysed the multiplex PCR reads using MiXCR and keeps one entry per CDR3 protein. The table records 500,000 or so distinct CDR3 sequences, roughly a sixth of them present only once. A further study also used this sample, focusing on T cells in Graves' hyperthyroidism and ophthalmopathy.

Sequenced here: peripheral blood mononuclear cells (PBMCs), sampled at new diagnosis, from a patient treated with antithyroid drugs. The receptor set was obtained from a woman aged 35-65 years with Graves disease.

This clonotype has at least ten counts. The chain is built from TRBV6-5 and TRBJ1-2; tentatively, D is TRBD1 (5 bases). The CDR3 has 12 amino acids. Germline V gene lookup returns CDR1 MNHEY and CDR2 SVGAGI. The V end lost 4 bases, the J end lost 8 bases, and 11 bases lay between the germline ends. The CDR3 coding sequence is TGTGCCAGCAGTTCGGGACCTCCCGGCTACACCTTC. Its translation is CASSSGPPGYTF.

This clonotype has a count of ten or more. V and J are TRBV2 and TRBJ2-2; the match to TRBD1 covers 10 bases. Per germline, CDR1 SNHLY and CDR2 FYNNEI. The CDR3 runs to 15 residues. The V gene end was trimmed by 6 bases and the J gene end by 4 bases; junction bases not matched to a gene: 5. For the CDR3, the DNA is TGTGCCAGCAGGACCGGGACAGGGGTCACCGGGGAGCTGTTTTTT. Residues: CASRTGTGVTGELFF.

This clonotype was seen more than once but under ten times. The CDR3 loop reads CASSLGQINEQFF. The CDR3 bases are TGTGCCAGCAGCTTAGGTCAGATCAATGAGCAGTTCTTC. The chain uses TRBV7-9 and TRBJ2-1; no clear D. From germline, CDR1 is SEHNR and CDR2 FQNEAQ (reference sequence). V was trimmed by 1 base and J by 6 bases, leaving 7 bases between them. CDR3 length equals 13 residues.

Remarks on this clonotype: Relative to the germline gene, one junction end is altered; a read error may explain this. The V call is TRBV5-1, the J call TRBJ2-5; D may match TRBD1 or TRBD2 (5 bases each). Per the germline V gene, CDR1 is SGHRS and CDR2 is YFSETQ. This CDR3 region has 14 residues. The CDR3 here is CASSSSGRQETQYF. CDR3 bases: TGTGCCAGCAGCTCCTCGGGACGGCAAGAGACCCAGTACTTC.

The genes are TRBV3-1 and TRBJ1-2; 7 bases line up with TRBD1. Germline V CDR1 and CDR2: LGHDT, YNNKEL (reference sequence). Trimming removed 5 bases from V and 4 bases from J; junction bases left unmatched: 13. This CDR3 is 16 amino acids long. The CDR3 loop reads CASSFHRDSGIYGYTF. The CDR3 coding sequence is TGTGCCAGCAGCTTTCACCGGGACAGCGGGATCTATGGCTACACCTTC.

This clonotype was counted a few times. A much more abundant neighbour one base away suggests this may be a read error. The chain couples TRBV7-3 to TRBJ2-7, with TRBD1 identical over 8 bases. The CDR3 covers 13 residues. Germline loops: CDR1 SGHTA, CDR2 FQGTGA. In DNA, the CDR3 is TGTGCCAGCAGCCGAGGACAGGGAGGCGAGCGGTACTTC. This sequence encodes CASSRGQGGERYF.

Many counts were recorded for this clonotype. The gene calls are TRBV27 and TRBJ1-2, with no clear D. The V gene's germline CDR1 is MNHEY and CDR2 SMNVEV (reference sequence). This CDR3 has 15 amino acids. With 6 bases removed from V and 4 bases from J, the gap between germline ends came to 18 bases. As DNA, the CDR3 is TGTGCCAGCAGGCCTACCGTGGGCCCTGGCTATGGCTACACCTTC. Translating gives CASRPTVGPGYGYTF.

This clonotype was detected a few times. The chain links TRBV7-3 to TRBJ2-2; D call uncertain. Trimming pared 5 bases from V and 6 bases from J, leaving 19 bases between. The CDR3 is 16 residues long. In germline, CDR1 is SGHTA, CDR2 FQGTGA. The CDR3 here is CASSPVPLGFPGELFF. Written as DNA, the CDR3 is TGTGCCAGCAGCCCCGTACCCCTGGGGTTCCCCGGGGAGCTGTTTTTT.